This T cell receptor beta chain was identified in a study of T-cell reconstitution after alpha-beta-depleted transplantation in children. Losses at the gene ends were 0 bases for V and 8 bases for J; bases not matched to a gene: 6. The CDR3 contains 16 residues. In this sample, this clonotype turned up a few times. No antigen is known for it. Study results and limitations: Approximately two months post-transplant, alpha-beta T cells reportedly originated from several hundred expanded graft clones. Recipient T cells and thymic progenitors that survived gave rise to the high TCRbeta diversity observed at day 60 in some patients.

This sample's TCRbeta library carried unique molecular identifier barcodes. MiXCR, applied by TCRdb to the PCR reads, yields one record per CDR3 protein. The sample lists around 90,000 distinct CDR3 sequences; about a sixth were seen once. The sequence derives from a male patient under 10 years old who had a stem cell transplant for acute lymphoblastic leukemia, so the T cells may come from the graft donor. This material consisted of PBMCs, mostly from graft donor cells, taken 180 days after TCRalphabeta/CD19-depleted stem cell transplant. The V and J genes are TRBV12-3 or TRBV12-4 and TRBJ2-1; TRBD2 aligns across 11 bases. Here the CDR3 DNA reads TGTGCCAGCAGTTTAGCCCTAGCGGGGGGTTCGGATGAGCAGTTCTTC. Protein: CASSLALAGGSDEQFF.